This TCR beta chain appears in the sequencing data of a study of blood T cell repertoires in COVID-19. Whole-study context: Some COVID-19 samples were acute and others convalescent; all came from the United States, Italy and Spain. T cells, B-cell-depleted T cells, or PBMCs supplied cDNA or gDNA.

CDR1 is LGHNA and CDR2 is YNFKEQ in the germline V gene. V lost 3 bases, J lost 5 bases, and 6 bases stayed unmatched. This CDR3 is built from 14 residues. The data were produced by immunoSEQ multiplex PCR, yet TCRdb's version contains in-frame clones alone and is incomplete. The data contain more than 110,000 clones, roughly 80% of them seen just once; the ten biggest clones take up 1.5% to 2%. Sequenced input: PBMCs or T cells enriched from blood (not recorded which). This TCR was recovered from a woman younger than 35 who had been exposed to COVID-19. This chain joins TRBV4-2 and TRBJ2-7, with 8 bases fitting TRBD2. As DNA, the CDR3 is TGTGCCAGCAGCCACAGCGGGAGTAGGAACGAGCAGTACTTC. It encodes CASSHSGSRNEQYF.